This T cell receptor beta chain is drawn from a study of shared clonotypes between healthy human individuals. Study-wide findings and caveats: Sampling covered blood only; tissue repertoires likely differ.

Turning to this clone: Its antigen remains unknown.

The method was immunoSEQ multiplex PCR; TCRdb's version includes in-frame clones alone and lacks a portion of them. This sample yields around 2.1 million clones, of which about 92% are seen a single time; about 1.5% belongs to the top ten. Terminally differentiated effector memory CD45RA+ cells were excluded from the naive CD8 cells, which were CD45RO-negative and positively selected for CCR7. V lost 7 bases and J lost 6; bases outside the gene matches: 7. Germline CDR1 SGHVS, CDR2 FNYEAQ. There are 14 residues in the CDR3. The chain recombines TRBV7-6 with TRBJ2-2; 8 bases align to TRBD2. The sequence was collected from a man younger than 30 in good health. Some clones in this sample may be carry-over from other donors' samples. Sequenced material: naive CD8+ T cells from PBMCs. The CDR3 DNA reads TGTGCCAGCACCACAAGCGGGGGCGCCGGGGAGCTGTTTTTT. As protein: CASTTSGGAGELFF.